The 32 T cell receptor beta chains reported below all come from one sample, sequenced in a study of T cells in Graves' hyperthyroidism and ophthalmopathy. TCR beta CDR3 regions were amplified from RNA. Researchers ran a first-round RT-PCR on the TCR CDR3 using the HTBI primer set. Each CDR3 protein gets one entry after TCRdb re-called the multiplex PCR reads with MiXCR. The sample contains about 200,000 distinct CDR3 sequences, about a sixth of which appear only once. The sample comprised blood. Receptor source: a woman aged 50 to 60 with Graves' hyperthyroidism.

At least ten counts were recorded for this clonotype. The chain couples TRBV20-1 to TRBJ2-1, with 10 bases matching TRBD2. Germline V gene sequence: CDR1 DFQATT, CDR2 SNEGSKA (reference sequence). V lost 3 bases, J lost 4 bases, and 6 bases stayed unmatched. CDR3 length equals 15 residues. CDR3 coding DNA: TGCAGTGCTAGTCCCCTAGCGGGAGCTTACAATGAGCAGTTCTTC. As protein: CSASPLAGAYNEQFF.

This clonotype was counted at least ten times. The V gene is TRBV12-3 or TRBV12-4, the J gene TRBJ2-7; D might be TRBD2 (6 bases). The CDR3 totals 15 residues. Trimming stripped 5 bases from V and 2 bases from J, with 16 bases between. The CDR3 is CASSHRDSIPYEQYF. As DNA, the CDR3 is TGTGCCAGCAGTCACCGGGACTCTATTCCCTACGAGCAGTACTTC.

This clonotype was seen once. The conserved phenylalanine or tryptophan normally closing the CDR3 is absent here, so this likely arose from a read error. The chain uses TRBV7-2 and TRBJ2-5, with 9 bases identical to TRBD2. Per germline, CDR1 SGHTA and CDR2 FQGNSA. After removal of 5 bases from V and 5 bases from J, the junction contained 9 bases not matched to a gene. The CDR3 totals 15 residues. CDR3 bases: TGTGCCAGCAGCCTCAATAGCGGGAGTTCGGAGACCCAGTACCTC. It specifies CASSLNSGSSETQYL.

CDR3 sequence: CAWSSGQETQYF. DNA of the CDR3: TGTGCCTGGAGTTCGGGACAAGAGACCCAGTACTTC. The V gene is TRBV30, the J gene TRBJ2-5; perhaps TRBD2 as D (5 bases). Germline assignment: CDR1 GTSNPN and CDR2 SVGIG (reference sequence). The germline V and J ends were trimmed by 2 bases and 2 bases, with 6 bases remaining between them. There are 12 residues in the CDR3.

The CDR3 spells CASSQGATSGHNSYEQYF. The CDR3 bases are TGTGCCAGCAGCCAAGGGGCGACTAGCGGGCATAATTCCTACGAGCAGTACTTC. The chain uses TRBV7-9 and TRBJ2-7; TRBD2 matches at 10 bases. CDR3 size: 18 residues. Germline V gene sequence: CDR1 SEHNR, CDR2 FQNEAQ (reference sequence). V dropped 5 bases and J dropped 1; count of bases not matched to a gene: 14.

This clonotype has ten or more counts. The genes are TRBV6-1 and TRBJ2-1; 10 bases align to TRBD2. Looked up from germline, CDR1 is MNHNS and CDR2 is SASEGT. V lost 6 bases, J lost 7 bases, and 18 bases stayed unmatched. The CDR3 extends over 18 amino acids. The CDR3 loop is CASSSRSPASGSTNEQFF. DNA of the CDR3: TGTGCCAGCAGCTCCCGATCCCCTGCTAGCGGGAGTACTAATGAGCAGTTCTTC.

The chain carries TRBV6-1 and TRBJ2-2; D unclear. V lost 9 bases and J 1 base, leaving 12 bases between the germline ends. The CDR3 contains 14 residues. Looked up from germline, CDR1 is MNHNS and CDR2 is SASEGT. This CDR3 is CASTLQLNTGELFF. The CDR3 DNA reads TGTGCCAGTACCCTTCAGCTGAACACCGGGGAGCTGTTTTTT.

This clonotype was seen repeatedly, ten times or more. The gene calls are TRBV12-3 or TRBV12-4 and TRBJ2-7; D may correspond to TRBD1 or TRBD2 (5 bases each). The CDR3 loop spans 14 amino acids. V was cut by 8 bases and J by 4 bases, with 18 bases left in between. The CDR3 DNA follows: TGTGCCAGCGGTCCGGGACGGAGTACGTACGAGCAGTACTTC. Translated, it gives CASGPGRSTYEQYF.

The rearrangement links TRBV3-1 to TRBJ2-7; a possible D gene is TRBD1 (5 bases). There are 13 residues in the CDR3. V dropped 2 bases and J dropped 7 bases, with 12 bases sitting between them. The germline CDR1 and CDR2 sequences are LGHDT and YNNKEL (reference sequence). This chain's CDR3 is CASSQIGAAEQYF. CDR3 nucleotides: TGTGCCAGCAGCCAAATAGGGGCAGCGGAGCAGTACTTC.

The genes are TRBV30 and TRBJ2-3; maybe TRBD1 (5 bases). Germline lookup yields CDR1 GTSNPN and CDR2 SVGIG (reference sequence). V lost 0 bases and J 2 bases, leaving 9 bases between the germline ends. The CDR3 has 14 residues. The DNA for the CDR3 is TGTGCCTGGAGTGTAAGGGGATACACAGATACGCAGTATTTT. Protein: CAWSVRGYTDTQYF.

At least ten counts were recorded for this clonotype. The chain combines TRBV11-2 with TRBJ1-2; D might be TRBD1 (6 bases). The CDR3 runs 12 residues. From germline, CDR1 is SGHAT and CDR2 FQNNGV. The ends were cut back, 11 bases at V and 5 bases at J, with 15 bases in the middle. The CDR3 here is CAPDRGGYGYTF. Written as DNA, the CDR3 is TGTGCCCCCGACAGAGGGGGTTATGGCTACACCTTC.

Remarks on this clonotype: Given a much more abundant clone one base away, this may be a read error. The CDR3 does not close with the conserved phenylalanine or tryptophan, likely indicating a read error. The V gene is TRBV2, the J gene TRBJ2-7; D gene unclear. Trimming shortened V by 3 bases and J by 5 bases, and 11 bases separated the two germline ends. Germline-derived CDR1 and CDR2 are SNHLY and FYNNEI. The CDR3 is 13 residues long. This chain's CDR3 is CASSEGFLNEQYS. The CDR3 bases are TGTGCCAGCAGTGAGGGTTTTTTAAACGAGCAGTACTCC.

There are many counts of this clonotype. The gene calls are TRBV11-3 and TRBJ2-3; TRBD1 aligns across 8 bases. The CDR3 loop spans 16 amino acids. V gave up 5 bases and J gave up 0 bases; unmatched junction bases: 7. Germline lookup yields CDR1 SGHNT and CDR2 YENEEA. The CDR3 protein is CASSARQGKSTDTQYF. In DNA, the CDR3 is TGTGCCAGCAGCGCCCGACAGGGGAAGAGCACAGATACGCAGTATTTT.

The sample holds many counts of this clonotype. The CDR3 region is CASSPHREGVEQYF. In nucleotides, the CDR3 is TGTGCCAGCTCACCACACAGGGAGGGGGTCGAGCAGTACTTC. The rearrangement links TRBV18 to TRBJ2-7; TRBD2 is a possible D gene (7 bases). The V end lost 1 base, the J end lost 6 bases, and 13 bases lay between the germline ends. Germline V gene sequence: CDR1 KGHSH, CDR2 LQKENI. CDR3 length: 14 residues. The variable domain in full, with the rest retrieved from reference TRBV18 and TRBJ2-7, is NAGVMQNPRHLVRRRGQEARLRCSPMKGHSHVYWYRQLPEEGLKFMVYLQKENIIDESGMPKERFSAEFPKEGPSILRIQQVVRGDSAAYFCASSPHREGVEQYFGPGTRLTVT.

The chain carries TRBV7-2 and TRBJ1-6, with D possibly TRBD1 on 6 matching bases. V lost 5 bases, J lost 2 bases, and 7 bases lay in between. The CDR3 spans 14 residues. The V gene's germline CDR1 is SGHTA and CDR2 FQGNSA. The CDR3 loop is CASSTGTYNSPLHF. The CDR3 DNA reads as TGTGCCAGCAGCACAGGGACCTATAATTCACCCCTCCACTTT.

DNA of the CDR3: TGTGCCAGCAGTTACTCTGCGACTAGCCTCACCGGGGAGCTGTTTTTT. Its protein is CASSYSATSLTGELFF. The J gene is TRBJ2-2, the V gene TRBV6-5; TRBD2 aligns across 7 bases. From germline, CDR1 is MNHEY and CDR2 SVGAGI. Trimming took 0 bases from V and 4 from J; bases not matched to a gene: 5. This CDR3 has 16 amino acids.

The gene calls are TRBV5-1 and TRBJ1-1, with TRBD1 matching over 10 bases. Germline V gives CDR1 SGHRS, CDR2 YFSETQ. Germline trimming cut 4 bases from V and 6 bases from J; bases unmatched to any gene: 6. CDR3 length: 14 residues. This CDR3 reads CASSRDRGDAEAFF. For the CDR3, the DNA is TGCGCCAGCAGCAGGGACAGGGGAGACGCTGAAGCTTTCTTT.

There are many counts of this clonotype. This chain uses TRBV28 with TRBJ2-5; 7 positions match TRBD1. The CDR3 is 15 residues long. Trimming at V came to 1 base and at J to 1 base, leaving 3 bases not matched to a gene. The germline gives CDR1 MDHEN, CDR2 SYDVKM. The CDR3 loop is CASSLSRQGQETQYF. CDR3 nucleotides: TGTGCCAGCAGTTTATCCCGACAGGGCCAAGAGACCCAGTACTTC.

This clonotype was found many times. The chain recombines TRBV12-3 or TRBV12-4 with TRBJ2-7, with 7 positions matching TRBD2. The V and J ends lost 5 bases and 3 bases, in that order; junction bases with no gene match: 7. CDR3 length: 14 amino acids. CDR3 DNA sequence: TGTGCCAGCAGTCCCCTTCCTAGCGGCTACGAGCAGTACTTC. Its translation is CASSPLPSGYEQYF.

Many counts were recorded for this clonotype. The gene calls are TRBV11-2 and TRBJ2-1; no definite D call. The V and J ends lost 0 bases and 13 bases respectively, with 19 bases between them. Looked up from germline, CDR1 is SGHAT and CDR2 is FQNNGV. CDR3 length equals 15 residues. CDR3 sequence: CASSLDQVRTIRQFF. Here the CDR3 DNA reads TGTGCCAGCAGCTTAGATCAGGTTCGTACCATTAGACAGTTCTTC. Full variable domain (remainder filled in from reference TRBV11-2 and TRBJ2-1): EAGVAQSPRYKIIEKRQSVAFWCNPISGHATLYWYQQILGQGPKLLIQFQNNGVVDDSQLPKDRFSAERLKGVDSTLKIQPAKLEDSAVYLCASSLDQVRTIRQFFGPGTRLTVL.

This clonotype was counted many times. The CDR3 region is CASSSPKGASYEQYF. CDR3 sequence (DNA): TGTGCCAGCAGTTCCCCGAAGGGGGCGTCCTACGAGCAGTACTTC. The gene calls are TRBV6-2 or TRBV6-3 and TRBJ2-7; 7 positions match TRBD1. Germline-derived CDR1 and CDR2 are MNHEY and SVGEGT. CDR3 size: 15 residues. Trimming at V came to 4 bases and at J to 1 base, leaving 7 bases not matched to a gene.

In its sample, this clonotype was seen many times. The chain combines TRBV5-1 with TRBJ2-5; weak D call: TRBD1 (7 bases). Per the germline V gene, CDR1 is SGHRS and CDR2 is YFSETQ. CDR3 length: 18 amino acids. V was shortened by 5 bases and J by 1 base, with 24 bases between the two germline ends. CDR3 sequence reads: CASRGGTPGQTSQETQYF. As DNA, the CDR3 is TGCGCCAGCAGGGGGGGAACACCGGGACAGACATCCCAAGAGACCCAGTACTTC.

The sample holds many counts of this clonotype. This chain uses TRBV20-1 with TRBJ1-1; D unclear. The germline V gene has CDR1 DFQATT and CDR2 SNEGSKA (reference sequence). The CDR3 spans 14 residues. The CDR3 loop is CSPERMTLNTEAFF. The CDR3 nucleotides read TGCAGCCCCGAAAGGATGACCCTGAACACTGAAGCTTTCTTT.

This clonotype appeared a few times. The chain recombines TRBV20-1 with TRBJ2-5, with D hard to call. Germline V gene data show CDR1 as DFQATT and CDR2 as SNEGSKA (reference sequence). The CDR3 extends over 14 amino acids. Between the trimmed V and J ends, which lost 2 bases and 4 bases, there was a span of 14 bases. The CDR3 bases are TGCAGTGCTAGATTGGGTAGCTTAGGAGAGACCCAGTACTTC. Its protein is CSARLGSLGETQYF.

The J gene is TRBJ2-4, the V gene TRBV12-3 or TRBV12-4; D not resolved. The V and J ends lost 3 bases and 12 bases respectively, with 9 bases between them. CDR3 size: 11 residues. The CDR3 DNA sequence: TGTGCCAGCAGTTTCGCCCAGGCTCAGTACTTC. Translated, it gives CASSFAQAQYF.

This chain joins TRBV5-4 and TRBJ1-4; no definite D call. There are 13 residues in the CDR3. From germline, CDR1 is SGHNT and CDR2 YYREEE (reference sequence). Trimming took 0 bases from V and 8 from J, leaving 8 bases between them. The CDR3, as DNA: TGTGCCAGCAGCTTGGCCGGCGAGGAAAAACTGTTTTTT. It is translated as CASSLAGEEKLFF.

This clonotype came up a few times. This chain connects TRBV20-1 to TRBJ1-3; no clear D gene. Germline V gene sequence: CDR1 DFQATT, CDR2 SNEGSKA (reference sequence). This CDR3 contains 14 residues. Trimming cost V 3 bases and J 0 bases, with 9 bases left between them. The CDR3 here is CSASQASSGNTIYF. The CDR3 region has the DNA TGCAGTGCTAGCCAGGCTAGCTCTGGAAACACCATATATTTT.

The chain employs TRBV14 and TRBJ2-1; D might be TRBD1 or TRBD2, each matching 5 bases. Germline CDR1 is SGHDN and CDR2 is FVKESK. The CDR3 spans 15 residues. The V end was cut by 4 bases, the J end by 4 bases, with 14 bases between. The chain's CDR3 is CASSLNPGTYNEQFF. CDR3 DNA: TGTGCCAGCAGCCTAAATCCCGGGACGTACAATGAGCAGTTCTTC. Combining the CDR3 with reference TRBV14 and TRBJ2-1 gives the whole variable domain EAGVTQFPSHSVIEKGQTVTLRCDPISGHDNLYWYRRVMGKEIKFLLHFVKESKQDESGMPNNRFLAERTGGTYSTLKVQPAELEDSGVYFCASSLNPGTYNEQFFGPGTRLTVL.

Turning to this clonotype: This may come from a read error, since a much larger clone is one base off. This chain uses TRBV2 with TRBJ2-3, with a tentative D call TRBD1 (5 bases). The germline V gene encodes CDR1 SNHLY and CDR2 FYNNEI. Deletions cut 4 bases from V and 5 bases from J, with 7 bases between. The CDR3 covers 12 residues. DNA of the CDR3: TGTGCCAGCAGTGGACAGAGAGATACGCAGTATTTT. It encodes CASSGQRDTQYF.

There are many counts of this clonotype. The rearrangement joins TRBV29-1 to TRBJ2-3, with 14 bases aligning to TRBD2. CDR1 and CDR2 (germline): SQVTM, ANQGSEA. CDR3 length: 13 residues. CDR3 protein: CSPGTSGSGTQYF. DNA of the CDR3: TGCAGTCCTGGGACTAGCGGGAGTGGAACGCAGTATTTT.

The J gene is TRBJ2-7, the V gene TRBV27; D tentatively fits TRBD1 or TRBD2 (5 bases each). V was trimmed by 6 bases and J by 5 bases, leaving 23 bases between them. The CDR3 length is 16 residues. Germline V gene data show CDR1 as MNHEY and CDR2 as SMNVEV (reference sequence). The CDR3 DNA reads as TGTGCCAGCAGCTCCTTTATACGAGGGGCGGAGGACGAGCAGTACTTC. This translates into CASSSFIRGAEDEQYF.

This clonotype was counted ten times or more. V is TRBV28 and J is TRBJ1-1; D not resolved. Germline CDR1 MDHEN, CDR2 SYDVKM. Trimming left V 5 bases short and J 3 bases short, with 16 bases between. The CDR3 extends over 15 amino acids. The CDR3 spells CASSPIPQLHTEAFF. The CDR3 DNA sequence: TGTGCCAGCAGTCCCATCCCCCAGCTTCACACTGAAGCTTTCTTT.